This TCR beta chain was observed in a study of blood T cell repertoires in COVID-19. As for the study in general: PBMCs, B-cell-depleted T cells, or T cells provided the cDNA or gDNA that made up the material.

CDR1 is KGHSH, CDR2 LQKENI, per germline. The V end was cut by 3 bases, the J end by 0 bases, with 15 bases between. The CDR3 is made up of 16 amino acids. This clone was detected a few times. Libraries were prepared by immunoSEQ multiplex PCR; TCRdb keeps only in-frame clonotypes and omits some of them. The sample has over 150,000 clones; roughly nine tenths are singletons. Among Cohort 3 donors, those recovered had two negative PCRs, clearance, or symptom resolution. This chain links TRBV18 with TRBJ2-7; D ambiguous. Sequencing was carried out using PBMCs or T cells enriched from blood (not recorded which). The sequence was collected from a woman aged 45 to 65 who had recovered from COVID-19. The CDR3 coding sequence is TGTGCCAGCTCACCGCCTGCTAAACCGGGCTCCTACGAGCAGTACTTC. Encoded protein: CASSPPAKPGSYEQYF. Supplemented by reference TRBV18 and TRBJ2-7, the full variable domain reads NAGVMQNPRHLVRRRGQEARLRCSPMKGHSHVYWYRQLPEEGLKFMVYLQKENIIDESGMPKERFSAEFPKEGPSILRIQQVVRGDSAAYFCASSPPAKPGSYEQYFGPGTRLTVT.